The 4 T cell receptor beta chains below all came from one sample that was sequenced in a study of neurological immune-mediated disorders. TCRdb used MiXCR to reprocess the 5' RACE reads, holding one entry per CDR3 protein. The table lists around 50,000 distinct CDR3 sequences, approximately 16% of them singletons. The sample comprised PBMCs. The origin of the receptors is a man between 60 and 75 years old in good health.

By frequency in the sample, this clonotype is medium-sized. This chain connects TRBV10-3 to TRBJ1-5; D ambiguous. The CDR3 runs 15 residues. V shed 2 bases and J shed 1 base, with 9 bases lying between them. Germline V lookup: CDR1 ENHRY, CDR2 SYGVKD. The CDR3 nucleotides are TGTGCCATCAGTGAGGCGGGTATGAGCAATCAGCCCCAGCATTTT. Translating it yields CAISEAGMSNQPQHF.

The table lists this clonotype with many counts. The J gene is TRBJ2-4, the V gene TRBV29-1; TRBD1 is a possible D gene (5 bases). V lost 3 bases, J lost 0 bases, and 6 bases lay in between. Looked up from germline, CDR1 is SQVTM and CDR2 is ANQGSEA. CDR3 length equals 13 residues. The CDR3: CSVEQGAKNIQYF. The CDR3, as DNA: TGCAGCGTTGAGCAGGGAGCCAAAAACATTCAGTACTTC.

This clonotype was seen at least ten times. This sequence joins TRBV7-2 and TRBJ2-3; D is unresolved. The CDR3 is 12 residues long. Deletions cut 2 bases from V and 4 bases from J, with 4 bases between. The V gene's germline CDR1 is SGHTA and CDR2 FQGNSA. The CDR3 DNA is TGTGCCAGCAGCTTACTGGCAGATACGCAGTATTTT. As protein: CASSLLADTQYF.

The chain couples TRBV6-6 to TRBJ2-5; 8 bases align to TRBD2. The CDR3 has 17 amino acids. After removal of 5 bases from V and 4 bases from J, the junction contained 15 bases not matched to a gene. Germline V gives CDR1 MNHNY, CDR2 SVGAGI (reference sequence). The CDR3 reads CASSNEREHLAVETQYF. In DNA, the CDR3 is TGTGCCAGCAGTAACGAGCGGGAGCATTTGGCAGTAGAGACCCAGTACTTC.